Each of the 26 T cell receptor beta chains below was sequenced from the same sample in a study of blood T cell repertoires in COVID-19. The data were produced by immunoSEQ multiplex PCR, yet TCRdb's version contains in-frame clones alone and is incomplete. This sample yields roughly 28,000 clones, of which about 88% are seen a single time; over 40% belongs to the top ten. Sequenced: peripheral blood. The receptors shown here come from a human donor with acute or convalescent COVID-19. The donor label of this sample is uncertain.

The chain is built from TRBV5-4 and TRBJ1-1; maybe TRBD1 (5 bases). V gave up 0 bases and J gave up 0 bases, with 15 bases separating them. Germline V gene lookup returns CDR1 SGHNT and CDR2 YYREEE (reference sequence). CDR3 length equals 17 residues. CDR3 sequence: CASSLGVRQGLNTEAFF. Written as DNA, the CDR3 is TGTGCCAGCAGCTTGGGGGTAAGGCAGGGCCTGAACACTGAAGCTTTCTTT.

The count of this clone is one. The chain has TRBV5-1 and TRBJ2-1; 10 bases align to TRBD2. Germline V lookup: CDR1 SGHRS, CDR2 YFSETQ. The CDR3 covers 15 residues. J was trimmed by 4 bases and V by 4 bases; bases with no gene match: 5. The CDR3 region has the DNA TGCGCCAGCAGCAAAACTAGCGGGAAATACAATGAGCAGTTCTTC. Translating it yields CASSKTSGKYNEQFF. Supplemented by reference TRBV5-1 and TRBJ2-1, the full variable domain reads KAGVTQTPRYLIKTRGQQVTLSCSPISGHRSVSWYQQTPGQGLQFLFEYFSETQRNKGNFPGRFSGRQFSNSRSEMNVSTLELGDSALYLCASSKTSGKYNEQFFGPGTRLTVL.

This clone was observed once. The chain combines TRBV10-2 with TRBJ1-3, with a weak D call TRBD1 (5 bases). The germline V and J ends were trimmed by 6 bases and 5 bases, with 11 bases remaining between them. CDR3 length: 13 amino acids. Germline lookup yields CDR1 WSHSY and CDR2 SAAADI. Written as DNA, the CDR3 is TGCGCCAGCAGGCAGGCAGGGCGAAACACCATATATTTT. It yields the protein CASRQAGRNTIYF.

This clone was counted once. The V call is TRBV28, the J call TRBJ2-2, with 11 bases aligning to TRBD1. J lost 1 base, V lost 5 bases, and 6 bases had no gene match. The germline V gene has CDR1 MDHEN and CDR2 SYDVKM. The CDR3 runs 17 residues. The CDR3 protein is CASSRTGGYGNTGELFF. CDR3 DNA sequence: TGTGCCAGCAGTCGGACAGGGGGCTATGGGAACACCGGGGAGCTGTTTTTT.

The chain carries TRBV19 and TRBJ2-5; 12 bases match TRBD2. The ends lost 5 bases at V and 2 bases at J; junction bases unmatched: 12. There are 18 residues in the CDR3. The germline gives CDR1 LNHDA, CDR2 SQIVND (reference sequence). The CDR3 protein is CASSPIRTSGAYQETQYF. The CDR3, as DNA: TGTGCCAGTAGTCCTATTCGGACTAGCGGGGCATATCAAGAGACCCAGTACTTC.

The CDR3 is CASRETGGLGELFF. For the CDR3, the DNA is TGTGCCAGCAGGGAGACAGGGGGCTTGGGGGAGCTGTTTTTT. V and J are TRBV6-5 and TRBJ2-2; 10 bases are shared with TRBD1. The CDR3 runs 14 residues. Germline V gives CDR1 MNHEY, CDR2 SVGAGI. V dropped 6 bases and J dropped 8; count of bases not matched to a gene: 6.

The chain employs TRBV2 and TRBJ2-1, with D possibly TRBD2 on 5 matching bases. V shed 6 bases and J shed 14 bases, with 17 bases lying between them. Looked up from germline, CDR1 is SNHLY and CDR2 is FYNNEI. The CDR3 spans 12 residues. DNA of the CDR3: TGTGCCAGCAGGCCCTCATTAGAGGGAAAGTTCTTC. Protein: CASRPSLEGKFF.

The chain joins TRBV12-5 to TRBJ1-2; 7 bases map to TRBD1. Unmatched junction bases numbered 5, after V lost 0 bases and J lost 4 bases. Germline CDR1 reads LGHNT; CDR2 reads FRNRAP. The CDR3 sequence is 15 residues long. CDR3 sequence: CASGLVDRVFYGYTF. The CDR3 DNA reads TGTGCTAGTGGTTTGGTAGACAGGGTCTTCTATGGCTACACCTTC.

J is TRBJ2-1 and V is TRBV3-1 (or the pseudogene TRBV3-2); 9 nucleotides line up with TRBD2. Germline V gene sequence: CDR1 LGHDT, CDR2 YNNKEL (reference sequence). The CDR3 contains 15 residues. Trimming took 5 bases from V and 9 from J; bases not matched to a gene: 11. The CDR3 reads CASSSSGTSSGEQFF. CDR3 DNA: TGTGCCAGCAGCTCTTCCGGGACTAGCTCCGGTGAGCAGTTCTTC.

The rearrangement joins TRBV3-1 (or the pseudogene TRBV3-2) to TRBJ2-3, with TRBD2 matching 10 bases. CDR3 length: 17 amino acids. Trimming at V came to 0 bases and at J to 6 bases, leaving 9 bases not matched to a gene. Germline V gives CDR1 LGHDT, CDR2 YNNKEL (reference sequence). CDR3 nucleotide sequence: TGTGCCAGCAGCCAAGATCCTCCACTAGCGGGGTGGGATACGCAGTATTTT. Its protein is CASSQDPPLAGWDTQYF.

The CDR3 DNA is TGTGCCAGCAGCTTCACTAGCGGGGCTCTTGCAGATACGCAGTATTTT. It yields the protein CASSFTSGALADTQYF. This rearrangement joins TRBV7-2 to TRBJ2-3; 10 nucleotides line up with TRBD2. The CDR3 spans 16 residues. V dropped 3 bases and J dropped 4; count of bases not matched to a gene: 7. Germline loops: CDR1 SGHTA, CDR2 FQGNSA.

This chain uses TRBV6-2 or TRBV6-3 with TRBJ2-1; 8 nucleotides line up with TRBD2. V gave up 4 bases and J gave up 2 bases; unmatched junction bases: 7. This CDR3 comprises 16 residues. Per germline, CDR1 MNHEY and CDR2 SVGEGT. CDR3 in DNA: TGTGCCAGCAGTTTACTAGCGGAGCCCCCCTACAATGAGCAGTTCTTC. This encodes CASSLLAEPPYNEQFF.

This sequence joins TRBV5-4 and TRBJ2-7; 8 bases are a match to TRBD2. The CDR3 loop spans 16 amino acids. V was pared by 4 bases and J by 3 bases, with 12 bases of the junction left unmatched. The germline gives CDR1 SGHNT, CDR2 YYREEE (reference sequence). Written as DNA, the CDR3 is TGTGCCAGCAGCCCCGGTGGGGTAGCGGGGAACTACGAGCAGTACTTC. The encoded protein is CASSPGGVAGNYEQYF. The entire variable domain, with the rest obtained from reference TRBV5-4 and TRBJ2-7, is as follows: ETGVTQSPTHLIKTRGQQVTLRCSSQSGHNTVSWYQQALGQGPQFIFQYYREEENGRGNFPPRFSGLQFPNYSSELNVNALELDDSALYLCASSPGGVAGNYEQYFGPGTRLTVT.

J is TRBJ2-3 and V is TRBV28; TRBD1 matches at 9 bases. V shed 6 bases, J shed 5 bases, and the junction held 3 bases outside the gene matches. CDR3 length: 13 residues. Germline CDR1 and CDR2: MDHEN and SYDVKM. As DNA, the CDR3 is TGTGCCAGCAGATACAGGGGGCGAGATACGCAGTATTTT. Residues: CASRYRGRDTQYF.

This clone was found once. This rearrangement joins TRBV15 to TRBJ1-4, with 9 positions matching TRBD1. This CDR3 comprises 15 residues. V lost 1 base, J lost 14 bases, and 11 bases stayed unmatched. Germline lookup yields CDR1 LNHNV and CDR2 YYDKDF (reference sequence). DNA of the CDR3: TGTGCCACCAGCAGAGCCACAACAGGGGGCGCCAAGCTGTTTTTT. Translation: CATSRATTGGAKLFF.

This clone was observed once. The chain uses TRBV14 and TRBJ2-2, with TRBD1 identical over 9 bases. The germline gives CDR1 SGHDN, CDR2 FVKESK. J lost 1 base, V lost 4 bases, and 7 bases had no gene match. The CDR3 extends over 17 amino acids. CDR3 DNA: TGTGCCAGCAGCCGGGACAGGGTAGGGGAGAACACCGGGGAGCTGTTTTTT. It specifies CASSRDRVGENTGELFF.

V is TRBV7-9 and J is TRBJ1-3; 7 nucleotides line up with TRBD1. This CDR3 region has 15 residues. V was clipped by 10 bases and J by 1 base; unmatched bases: 10. Germline-derived CDR1 and CDR2 are SEHNR and FQNEAQ (reference sequence). The CDR3 DNA sequence: TGTGCCACCGAGGGGTCCAGGGGGTCTGGAAACACCATATATTTT. Residues: CATEGSRGSGNTIYF.

This sequence joins TRBV29-1 and TRBJ1-2, with TRBD1 matching over 8 bases. This CDR3 has 14 residues. The V gene end was trimmed by 2 bases and the J gene end by 8 bases; junction bases not matched to a gene: 10. Germline values: CDR1 SQVTM, CDR2 ANQGSEA. The CDR3 DNA is TGCAGCGTTGAACGGGGTCAGGGGGCTCGAGGCTACACCTTC. It codes for CSVERGQGARGYTF.

The gene calls are TRBV5-8 and TRBJ2-1; D remains unclear. Per the germline V gene, CDR1 is SGHTS and CDR2 is YDEGEE. Deletions cut 0 bases from V and 1 base from J, with 14 bases between. The CDR3 is made up of 17 amino acids. The CDR3 sequence: CASSLGAIYQSYNEQFF. The CDR3 DNA sequence: TGTGCCAGCAGCTTGGGAGCTATCTACCAATCCTACAATGAGCAGTTCTTC.

The rearrangement links TRBV2 to TRBJ2-3; D might be TRBD2 (6 bases). The CDR3 is made up of 15 amino acids. Germline V lookup: CDR1 SNHLY, CDR2 FYNNEI. The V end was cut by 6 bases, the J end by 0 bases, with 13 bases between. This CDR3 is CASSRGRGSTDTQYF. The CDR3 DNA sequence: TGTGCCAGCAGCCGGGGACGGGGGAGCACAGATACGCAGTATTTT.

V is TRBV3-1 (or the pseudogene TRBV3-2) and J is TRBJ1-2, with D perhaps matching TRBD1 (6 bases). Germline CDR1 LGHDT, CDR2 YNNKEL (reference sequence). The CDR3 contains 14 residues. V lost 2 bases to trimming and J lost 5 bases, with 12 bases between them. CDR3 amino acids: CASSQLATGYGYTF. In DNA form, the CDR3 reads TGTGCCAGCAGCCAACTTGCGACAGGTTATGGCTACACCTTC.

The chain combines TRBV5-4 with TRBJ2-1, with 10 bases that match TRBD2. CDR1 SGHNT and CDR2 YYREEE come from the germline V gene (reference sequence). The V and J ends lost 0 bases and 6 bases, in that order; junction bases with no gene match: 9. The CDR3 consists of 17 residues. The CDR3 coding sequence is TGTGCCAGCAGCTTGGCCGGTAGCGGGAGGACCATCAATGAGCAGTTCTTC. Its translation: CASSLAGSGRTINEQFF.

This rearrangement joins TRBV30 to TRBJ1-5; possibly TRBD1 for D (5 bases). There are 16 residues in the CDR3. Trimming shortened V by 0 bases and J by 0 bases, and 12 bases separated the two germline ends. In germline, CDR1 is GTSNPN, CDR2 SVGIG (reference sequence). This CDR3 reads CAWSVQGGTSNQPQHF. CDR3 in DNA: TGTGCCTGGAGTGTACAAGGAGGGACTAGCAATCAGCCCCAGCATTTT.

The chain has TRBV5-1 and TRBJ1-3; 7 positions match TRBD1. V gave up 4 bases and J gave up 2 bases; unmatched junction bases: 12. Germline V CDR1 and CDR2: SGHRS, YFSETQ. There are 17 residues in the CDR3. CDR3: CASSLATGTDTGNTIYF. CDR3 bases: TGCGCCAGCAGCCTAGCAACCGGGACAGATACTGGAAACACCATATATTTT.

This sequence joins TRBV5-6 and TRBJ2-5; perhaps TRBD2 as D (5 bases). V lost 3 bases and J 5 bases, leaving 14 bases between the germline ends. In germline, CDR1 is SGHDT, CDR2 YYEEEE. The CDR3 is made up of 14 amino acids. The CDR3 loop is CASSSPRVRETQYF. In nucleotides, the CDR3 is TGTGCCAGCAGCTCCCCGAGGGTGAGGGAGACCCAGTACTTC.

Only a few counts were recorded for this clone. The chain has TRBV7-9 and TRBJ1-2; a possible D gene is TRBD1 (6 bases). The V gene's germline CDR1 is SEHNR and CDR2 FQNEAQ (reference sequence). CDR3 size: 14 residues. Trimming stripped 5 bases from V and 4 bases from J, with 14 bases between. The CDR3 nucleotides read TGTGCCAGCAGCCAGACAGGTTCGGGCTATGGCTACACCTTC. Protein product: CASSQTGSGYGYTF.